The 31 T cell receptor beta chains presented below share a single source sample, sequenced in a study of regulatory T cells in long-lasting Graves disease. Time point of the sample: persistent/refractory GD, antithyroid drugs over 5 years with positive TRAb. RNA extracted from PBMCs served as the sequencing template. Building of the TCR beta libraries involved iRepertoire HTBI primers and Arm-PCR of CDR3 regions. From the multiplex PCR reads, TCRdb called clonotypes with MiXCR, one entry per CDR3 protein. The sample lists roughly 400,000 distinct CDR3 sequences, about 21% occurring once. The input for sequencing was peripheral blood mononuclear cells (PBMCs), taken when the disease was refractory, from a patient treated with antithyroid drugs. These TCRs come from a female donor with Graves disease.

The CDR3 coding sequence is TGCAGTGCCCCCAGACTAGCGGGAGACAGCAATGAGCAGTTCTTC. It yields the protein CSAPRLAGDSNEQFF. This chain links TRBV20-1 with TRBJ2-1; 12 bases align to TRBD2. Germline V gene data show CDR1 as DFQATT and CDR2 as SNEGSKA (reference sequence). The CDR3 sequence is 15 residues long. J lost 6 bases, V lost 6 bases, and 9 bases had no gene match.

This clonotype appeared a few times. The V gene is TRBV2, the J gene TRBJ2-3; no clear D. Trimming removed 2 bases at V and 13 bases at J, with 10 bases between. Germline V gives CDR1 SNHLY, CDR2 FYNNEI. CDR3 length: 11 amino acids. The CDR3 here is CASSELEQEYF. Written as DNA, the CDR3 is TGTGCCAGCAGTGAACTGGAGCAGGAGTATTTT.

The sample holds many counts of this clonotype. The chain has TRBV20-1 and TRBJ2-1, with TRBD2 identical over 12 bases. CDR1 DFQATT and CDR2 SNEGSKA come from the germline V gene (reference sequence). The CDR3 is 14 residues long. The J segment lost 6 bases and the V segment lost 6 bases, leaving 6 bases of the junction unmatched. The CDR3 is CSAQLAGGRNEQFF. DNA for the CDR3: TGCAGTGCGCAACTAGCGGGAGGTCGCAATGAGCAGTTCTTC.

The chain couples TRBV20-1 to TRBJ1-6, with D possibly TRBD1 on 5 matching bases. Germline CDR1 and CDR2: DFQATT and SNEGSKA (reference sequence). This CDR3 region has 13 residues. Trimming took off 5 bases at V and 9 bases at J, with 14 bases between the two ends. The CDR3 bases are TGCAGTGCTCAGGGAGATGGGAGTTCACCCCTCCACTTT. It specifies CSAQGDGSSPLHF.

J is TRBJ2-2 and V is TRBV5-6, with D possibly being TRBD2 (6 bases). The CDR3 contains 17 residues. Germline CDR1 reads SGHDT; CDR2 reads YYEEEE. V was shortened by 3 bases and J by 1 base, with 16 bases between the two germline ends. This CDR3 is CASSWEPGLKNTGELFF. CDR3 nucleotides: TGTGCCAGCAGCTGGGAACCGGGACTCAAGAACACCGGGGAGCTGTTTTTT. The full variable domain, completed using reference TRBV5-6 and TRBJ2-2, is DAGVTQSPTHLIKTRGQQVTLRCSPKSGHDTVSWYQQALGQGPQFIFQYYEEEERQRGNFPDRFSGHQFPNYSSELNVNALLLGDSALYLCASSWEPGLKNTGELFFGEGSRLTVL.

Comments on this clonotype: A read error may explain this, as a much larger clone is one base away. The chain links TRBV5-1 to TRBJ1-2, with D possibly being TRBD1 (5 bases). Germline V gene data show CDR1 as SGHRS and CDR2 as YFSETQ. The length of the CDR3 is 15 residues. Trimming took 4 bases from V and 9 from J, leaving 22 bases between them. In DNA, the CDR3 is TGCGCCAGCAGCAGACGACATTCCAGGGAATATAGCTACACCTTC. It yields the protein CASSRRHSREYSYTF.

This clonotype came up a few times. This chain joins TRBV4-1 and TRBJ1-1; D gene ambiguous. This CDR3 contains 14 residues. V was cut by 2 bases and J by 3 bases, with 10 bases left in between. Per the germline V gene, CDR1 is MGHRA and CDR2 is YSYEKL. The CDR3 DNA sequence: TGCGCCAGCAGCCAAAGAAAGTGGGACACTGAAGCTTTCTTT. Its translation is CASSQRKWDTEAFF.

This clonotype was picked up many times. This chain joins TRBV20-1 and TRBJ2-7; unclear D gene. With 1 base removed from V and 1 base from J, the gap between germline ends came to 11 bases. CDR3 size: 14 residues. Per germline, CDR1 DFQATT and CDR2 SNEGSKA (reference sequence). The CDR3 region is CSARGTVGSYEQYF. The CDR3 DNA reads as TGCAGTGCTAGAGGTACGGTGGGATCCTACGAGCAGTACTTC.

This clonotype occurred many times. The chain carries TRBV6-1 and TRBJ2-7; D is ambiguous. V was pared by 10 bases and J by 7 bases, with 29 bases between. CDR1 and CDR2 (germline): MNHNS, SASEGT. There are 16 residues in the CDR3. CDR3 DNA: TGTGCCACGCGATCGGACGAATCGGGTCTCGGAATGGAGCAGTACTTC. Amino acid sequence: CATRSDESGLGMEQYF.

This clonotype came up many times. The chain couples TRBV28 to TRBJ1-5; 8 bases line up with TRBD1. CDR1 and CDR2 from the germline V gene are MDHEN and SYDVKM. With 2 bases clipped from V and 5 bases from J, the junction kept 5 bases outside the gene matches. CDR3 length: 15 amino acids. In DNA, the CDR3 is TGTGCCAGCAGTTTAGCGGACAGGGCGTATCAGCCCCAGCATTTT. The encoded protein is CASSLADRAYQPQHF.

This chain uses TRBV5-4 with TRBJ1-4; TRBD1 agrees at 7 bases. The V gene's germline CDR1 is SGHNT and CDR2 YYREEE (reference sequence). The length of the CDR3 is 14 residues. The junction had 5 bases not matched to a gene; V was cut back by 5 bases and J by 4 bases. CDR3 residues: CASSSDRDNEKLFF. The DNA for the CDR3 is TGTGCCAGCAGTTCTGACAGGGATAATGAAAAACTGTTTTTT.

This clonotype was seen only a few times. The CDR3 end shows no conserved phenylalanine or tryptophan, and so a read error is likely. The chain links TRBV28 to TRBJ1-2, with D unclear. There are 14 residues in the CDR3. The V gene's germline CDR1 is MDHEN and CDR2 SYDVKM. The V gene lost 8 bases and the J gene lost 0 bases, with 13 bases spanning the gap. The CDR3 loop is CASGTDVSNYGYTL. The DNA for the CDR3 is TGTGCCAGCGGAACGGACGTTTCTAACTATGGCTACACCCTC.

This clonotype has ten or more counts. The V gene is TRBV6-5, the J gene TRBJ2-7; 7 nucleotides agree with TRBD1. The CDR3 runs to 16 residues. The V and J ends lost 4 bases and 5 bases, in that order; junction bases with no gene match: 14. Germline V gene lookup returns CDR1 MNHEY and CDR2 SVGAGI. CDR3: CASSLRGLVAGHEQYF. CDR3 sequence (DNA): TGTGCCAGCAGTTTGAGGGGGCTAGTCGCCGGGCACGAGCAGTACTTC.

The chain has TRBV3-1 and TRBJ2-3; 9 bases are shared with TRBD2. V was pared by 5 bases and J by 5 bases, with 8 bases of the junction left unmatched. The germline V gene encodes CDR1 LGHDT and CDR2 YNNKEL (reference sequence). The CDR3 loop spans 15 amino acids. CDR3 sequence (DNA): TGTGCCAGCAGCATGGGACTAGCCCTCCTAGATACGCAGTATTTT. Translating gives CASSMGLALLDTQYF.

This clonotype was detected ten times or more. This sequence joins TRBV3-1 and TRBJ2-2; 7 bases match TRBD1. Germline trimming cut 4 bases from V and 4 bases from J; bases unmatched to any gene: 3. CDR3 length equals 14 residues. Germline V gene data show CDR1 as LGHDT and CDR2 as YNNKEL (reference sequence). The CDR3 bases are TGTGCCAGCAGCCCAGACAGGGTCACCGGGGAGCTGTTTTTT. Translating gives CASSPDRVTGELFF.

This clonotype came up a few times. V is TRBV11-1 and J is TRBJ1-1; TRBD1 is a possible D gene (6 bases). Germline assignment: CDR1 SGHAT and CDR2 FQDESV (reference sequence). Trimming stripped 3 bases from V and 7 bases from J, with 15 bases between. The CDR3 loop spans 14 amino acids. The CDR3 DNA reads as TGTGCCAGCAGCTTGGGGGGCAGCGGGAGTGAAGCTTTCTTT. This sequence encodes CASSLGGSGSEAFF.

This clonotype was observed a few times. The chain couples TRBV27 to TRBJ2-2; D may be TRBD2 (5 bases). Germline CDR1 is MNHEY and CDR2 is SMNVEV (reference sequence). V gave up 7 bases and J gave up 5 bases, with 14 bases separating them. This CDR3 spans 14 amino acids. This CDR3 reads CASTLLGATGELFF. The DNA of the CDR3 is TGTGCCAGCACGCTACTGGGAGCAACCGGGGAGCTGTTTTTT.

The chain links TRBV3-1 to TRBJ1-6, with D hard to call. Trimming removed 0 bases from V and 9 bases from J, with 9 bases in between. This CDR3 region has 14 residues. Germline assignment: CDR1 LGHDT and CDR2 YNNKEL (reference sequence). CDR3 sequence: CASSQEGPGSPLHF. CDR3 DNA sequence: TGTGCCAGCAGCCAAGAGGGCCCGGGTTCACCCCTCCACTTT.

This clonotype was detected ten times or more. The V and J genes are TRBV2 and TRBJ1-2; D is ambiguous. CDR1 is SNHLY and CDR2 is FYNNEI in the germline V gene. The CDR3 length is 12 residues. The V gene lost 6 bases and the J gene lost 3 bases, with 8 bases spanning the gap. This CDR3 is CASRLSDYGYTF. For the CDR3, the DNA is TGTGCCAGCAGGCTCTCGGACTATGGCTACACCTTC.

Many counts were recorded for this clonotype. The chain couples TRBV15 to TRBJ2-5; D unclear. This CDR3 is 16 amino acids long. Trimming removed 0 bases from V and 4 bases from J, with 15 bases in between. Germline lookup yields CDR1 LNHNV and CDR2 YYDKDF (reference sequence). The CDR3 here is CATSRDLAVYLETQYF. In DNA, the CDR3 is TGTGCCACCAGCAGAGATCTGGCGGTCTACTTAGAGACCCAGTACTTC.

J is TRBJ2-6 and V is TRBV14; no definite D call. The CDR3 is 17 residues long. Trimming removed 4 bases from V and 0 bases from J, with 13 bases in between. Germline V gives CDR1 SGHDN, CDR2 FVKESK. The CDR3 DNA is TGTGCCAGCAGCCGCGGCAGTATCAGCTCTGGGGCCAACGTCCTGACTTTC. Residues: CASSRGSISSGANVLTF.

The chain employs TRBV5-1 and TRBJ1-5; TRBD1 might be the D (6 bases). The CDR3 length is 16 residues. Germline V CDR1 and CDR2: SGHRS, YFSETQ. Trimming cost V 4 bases and J 4 bases, with 18 bases left between them. In DNA form, the CDR3 reads TGCGCCAGCAGCCCACAGGGCAGGGGTGATAATCAGCCCCAGCATTTT. Its protein is CASSPQGRGDNQPQHF.

This clonotype was seen only a few times. The chain links TRBV6-1 to TRBJ2-7; 14 nucleotides align to TRBD2. This CDR3 contains 16 residues. Germline V gives CDR1 MNHNS, CDR2 SASEGT. The ends lost 6 bases at V and 3 bases at J; junction bases unmatched: 7. The chain's CDR3 is CASSWGLAGEYYEQYF. DNA of the CDR3: TGTGCCAGCAGCTGGGGACTAGCGGGAGAATACTACGAGCAGTACTTC.

In its sample, this clonotype was seen many times. The V gene is TRBV2, the J gene TRBJ2-7; D is undetermined. The CDR3 is 14 amino acids. Germline assignment: CDR1 SNHLY and CDR2 FYNNEI. Between the trimmed V and J ends, which lost 6 bases and 0 bases, there was a span of 12 bases. In DNA, the CDR3 is TGTGCCAGCAGAACGCGGACCAACTCCTACGAGCAGTACTTC. Its translation is CASRTRTNSYEQYF.

The chain has TRBV20-1 and TRBJ2-6; no clear D. Germline CDR1 is DFQATT and CDR2 is SNEGSKA (reference sequence). The germline V and J ends were trimmed by 6 bases and 0 bases, with 18 bases remaining between them. This CDR3 has 17 amino acids. This chain's CDR3 is CSANLQTSGSGANVLTF. The CDR3 DNA sequence: TGCAGTGCCAACTTACAGACATCAGGCTCTGGGGCCAACGTCCTGACTTTC.

This chain links TRBV5-4 with TRBJ1-1, with a possible D match to TRBD1 (6 bases). The CDR3 spans 15 residues. Trimming removed 2 bases from V and 1 base from J, with 12 bases in between. CDR1 is SGHNT, CDR2 YYREEE, per germline (reference sequence). The CDR3 loop reads CASSFLTGKNTEAFF. The CDR3 DNA reads TGTGCCAGCAGCTTTCTAACAGGGAAGAACACTGAAGCTTTCTTT.

This clonotype was detected only a few times. This sequence joins TRBV30 and TRBJ1-1; D is undetermined. V shed 0 bases and J shed 6 bases, with 8 bases lying between them. This CDR3 is built from 12 residues. Germline CDR1 GTSNPN, CDR2 SVGIG (reference sequence). The CDR3 loop is CAWSVILAEAFF. Written as DNA, the CDR3 is TGTGCCTGGAGTGTAATTCTCGCTGAAGCTTTCTTT. The full variable domain, rest sourced from reference TRBV30 and TRBJ1-1, is SQTIHQWPATLVQPVGSPLSLECTVEGTSNPNLYWYRQAAGRGLQLLFYSVGIGQISSEVPQNLSASRPQDRQFILSSKKLLLSDSGFYLCAWSVILAEAFFGQGTRLTVV.

The chain has TRBV5-5 and TRBJ2-2; D is unresolved. CDR1 SGHKS and CDR2 YYEKEE come from the germline V gene (reference sequence). V was clipped by 4 bases and J by 8 bases, with 12 bases between them. The CDR3 loop spans 13 amino acids. CDR3 protein: CASSRPDSGELFF. DNA of the CDR3: TGTGCCAGCAGCCGCCCGGATTCTGGGGAGCTGTTTTTT.

This clonotype was picked up many times. The chain has TRBV19 and TRBJ2-2; no reliable D call. CDR1 and CDR2 from the germline V gene are LNHDA and SQIVND (reference sequence). V lost 3 bases to trimming and J lost 7 bases, with 9 bases between them. The CDR3 is made up of 13 amino acids. The CDR3 protein is CASSMDGGGELFF. DNA of the CDR3: TGTGCCAGTAGTATGGACGGCGGCGGGGAGCTGTTTTTT.

The sample holds many counts of this clonotype. V usage is TRBV15 and J usage is TRBJ1-1; D gene uncertain. Trimming removed 3 bases at V and 4 bases at J, with 15 bases between. Germline V gene data show CDR1 as LNHNV and CDR2 as YYDKDF (reference sequence). This CDR3 has 15 amino acids. The CDR3 bases are TGTGCCACCAGCAGGACCACCGGAAGCACCACTGAAGCTTTCTTT. It encodes CATSRTTGSTTEAFF.

The J gene is TRBJ1-2, the V gene TRBV7-2; D is unclear. Trimming removed 3 bases from V and 0 bases from J, with 11 bases in between. The CDR3 consists of 15 residues. Germline CDR1 SGHTA, CDR2 FQGNSA. DNA for the CDR3: TGTGCCAGCAGCTTCGCCGACCGTCCTAACTATGGCTACACCTTC. It yields the protein CASSFADRPNYGYTF. Full variable domain (missing parts from reference TRBV7-2 and TRBJ1-2): GAGVSQSPSNKVTEKGKDVELRCDPISGHTALYWYRQSLGQGLEFLIYFQGNSAPDKSGLPSDRFSAERTGGSVSTLTIQRTQQEDSAVYLCASSFADRPNYGYTFGSGTRLTVV.